These 16 T cell receptor beta chains originate from one sample sequenced in a study of patients and donors after allogeneic stem cell transplantation. One entry per CDR3 protein, called by TCRdb with MiXCR from the RT-PCR reads. This table has about a million distinct CDR3 sequences, over 15% appearing once. Sequenced material: blood, either unsorted or a sorted T cell fraction (not recorded which). These receptors were collected from a human donor who was either an allogeneic HSCT recipient or a stem cell or donor lymphocyte infusion donor (not recorded which). It is not recorded whose cells these are; they may come from a transplant donor.

V is TRBV7-2 and J is TRBJ2-7, with D uncertain. The V gene lost 2 bases and the J gene lost 3 bases, with 8 bases spanning the gap. The V gene's germline CDR1 is SGHTA and CDR2 FQGNSA. The CDR3 runs to 13 residues. The CDR3 DNA follows: TGTGCCAGCAGCTTAAGGCTGGACTACGAGCAGTACTTC. This codes for CASSLRLDYEQYF.

The chain is built from TRBV21-1 and TRBJ2-5; the listed D gene, TRBD1, was not tested against the DNA. TRBV21-1 constitutes a pseudogene. The CDR3 spans 14 residues. The CDR3 spells CASPGQAPKETQYF. CDR3 bases: TGTGCCAGCCCGGGACAGGCGCCAAAAGAGACCCAGTACTTC.

There are a few counts of this clonotype. This rearrangement joins TRBV6-2 or TRBV6-3 to TRBJ2-7; D unclear. Germline CDR1 reads MNHEY; CDR2 reads SVGEGT. This CDR3 contains 10 residues. V was cut by 8 bases and J by 7 bases, with 9 bases left in between. The CDR3 loop reads CASVGEEQYF. The CDR3 DNA reads TGTGCCAGCGTTGGGGAAGAGCAGTACTTC.

The V gene is TRBV2, the J gene TRBJ2-1; D unresolved. This CDR3 contains 10 residues. V was pared by 5 bases and J by 13 bases, with 9 bases between. The V gene's germline CDR1 is SNHLY and CDR2 FYNNEI. The CDR3 loop is CASSQRKQFF. The DNA of the CDR3 is TGTGCCAGCAGTCAGAGGAAACAGTTCTTC.

This clonotype was observed a handful of times. This chain links TRBV10-3 with TRBJ2-7, with TRBD1 as a possible D gene (5 bases). V lost 11 bases, J lost 4 bases, and 15 bases lay in between. The CDR3 is made up of 12 amino acids. The germline CDR1 and CDR2 sequences are ENHRY and SYGVKD. CDR3 DNA sequence: TGTGCCTGCATGGGGCAGCGTTACGAGCAGTACTTC. Its protein product is CACMGQRYEQYF.

This chain uses TRBV27 with TRBJ2-2, with D perhaps matching TRBD1 (5 bases). The germline V and J ends were trimmed by 7 bases and 4 bases, with 10 bases remaining between them. Germline V lookup: CDR1 MNHEY, CDR2 SMNVEV (reference sequence). The CDR3 spans 13 residues. The CDR3 bases are TGTGCCAGCACCAACCAGGGCACCGGGGAGCTGTTTTTT. This encodes CASTNQGTGELFF.

This clonotype is a singleton in its sample. The chain combines TRBV7-2 with TRBJ2-1; TRBD2 might be the D (6 bases). Germline CDR1 and CDR2: SGHTA and FQGNSA. V was pared by 4 bases and J by 0 bases, with 13 bases between. The CDR3 consists of 16 residues. CDR3 sequence (DNA): TGTGCCAGCAGCTCCCCCCTGGGGGGCTCCTACAATGAGCAGTTCTTC. Translation gives CASSSPLGGSYNEQFF.

The chain couples TRBV11-2 to TRBJ1-1; a possible D gene is TRBD1 (5 bases). V dropped 4 bases and J dropped 8 bases, with 17 bases sitting between them. The germline V gene encodes CDR1 SGHAT and CDR2 FQNNGV. The CDR3 is 14 residues long. The CDR3 DNA is TGTGCCAGCAGCTCATCTTGGGTCGGGACCGAAGCTTTCTTT. It codes for CASSSSWVGTEAFF.

This chain joins TRBV4-2 and TRBJ1-5, with D possibly matching TRBD1 (6 bases). Between the trimmed V and J ends, which lost 3 bases and 6 bases, there was a span of 18 bases. The V gene's germline CDR1 is LGHNA and CDR2 YNFKEQ. CDR3 size: 16 residues. As DNA, the CDR3 is TGTGCCAGCAGCCAGGGGGGCAGAGGGTGGATTCAGCCCCAGCATTTT. This encodes CASSQGGRGWIQPQHF.

The chain joins TRBV5-1 to TRBJ1-3; weak D call: TRBD1 (6 bases). CDR1 is SGHRS, CDR2 YFSETQ, per germline. This CDR3 is built from 17 residues. Trimming stripped 2 bases from V and 4 bases from J, with 19 bases between. The CDR3 spells CASSFGQTVGRGNTIYF. The CDR3 DNA sequence: TGCGCCAGCAGCTTTGGACAGACGGTGGGGCGCGGAAACACCATATATTTT. Full variable domain (remainder filled in from reference TRBV5-1 and TRBJ1-3): KAGVTQTPRYLIKTRGQQVTLSCSPISGHRSVSWYQQTPGQGLQFLFEYFSETQRNKGNFPGRFSGRQFSNSRSEMNVSTLELGDSALYLCASSFGQTVGRGNTIYFGEGSWLTVV.

The V gene is TRBV11-2, the J gene TRBJ2-7; 8 nucleotides match TRBD1. CDR3 size: 14 residues. The germline V gene has CDR1 SGHAT and CDR2 FQNNGV. J was trimmed by 5 bases and V by 5 bases; bases with no gene match: 8. The CDR3 sequence is CASSNTDRVHEQYF. The CDR3 DNA sequence: TGTGCCAGCAGCAACACGGACAGGGTCCACGAGCAGTACTTC.

The chain has TRBV5-6 and TRBJ2-3; 13 nucleotides line up with TRBD2. Germline V lookup: CDR1 SGHDT, CDR2 YYEEEE. Trimming took 3 bases from V and 2 from J; bases not matched to a gene: 3. The CDR3 sequence is 16 residues long. CDR3 sequence: CASSWGLAGHTDTQYF. CDR3 nucleotides: TGTGCCAGCAGCTGGGGACTAGCGGGGCACACAGATACGCAGTATTTT.

This clonotype was observed a handful of times. The rearrangement joins TRBV12-3 or TRBV12-4 to TRBJ2-1, with a weak D call TRBD1 (6 bases). CDR3 length: 13 amino acids. V lost 6 bases to trimming and J lost 8 bases, with 14 bases between them. The DNA for the CDR3 is TGTGCCAGCAGCCGACACAGGGTCCATGAGCAGTTCTTC. Encoded protein: CASSRHRVHEQFF.

V and J are TRBV12-3 or TRBV12-4 and TRBJ2-3, with 7 bases aligning to TRBD1. The CDR3 has 18 amino acids. J was trimmed by 0 bases and V by 5 bases; bases with no gene match: 14. The CDR3 bases are TGTGCCAGCAGTCCCTCTTCTCTTACAGGGGCCAGCACAGATACGCAGTATTTT. Protein product: CASSPSSLTGASTDTQYF.

The chain recombines TRBV9 with TRBJ2-2, with D perhaps TRBD2 (5 bases). Germline lookup yields CDR1 SGDLS and CDR2 YYNGEE. V was trimmed by 0 bases and J by 9 bases, leaving 21 bases between them. The CDR3 covers 17 residues. Written as DNA, the CDR3 is TGTGCCAGCAGCGTAGAGTCTGCGGAGGTCGGTTCATGGGAGCTGTTTTTT. Its translation: CASSVESAEVGSWELFF.

The J gene is TRBJ1-4, the V gene TRBV5-5; no definite D call. Trimming left V 1 base short and J 5 bases short, with 9 bases between. From germline, CDR1 is SGHKS and CDR2 YYEKEE (reference sequence). The CDR3 has 14 residues. As DNA, the CDR3 is TGTGCCAGCAGCTTGCCTAGAACGAATGAAAAACTGTTTTTT. It codes for CASSLPRTNEKLFF.